This T cell receptor beta chain originates from a study of shared clonotypes between healthy human individuals. Each sample came from a Caucasian adult donor living in Nashville, Tennessee. The assay was carried out at the deep level. Libraries were prepared by immunoSEQ multiplex PCR; TCRdb keeps only in-frame clonotypes and omits some of them. The sample consists of more than 2 million clones, about 95% of them appearing once. Trimming stripped 5 bases from V and 12 bases from J, with 8 bases between. Germline V lookup: CDR1 MDHEN, CDR2 SYDVKM. This CDR3 comprises 9 residues. The sequencing sample was made of naive CD4+ T cells sorted from blood. Indicated subset: CD45RA+ positively selected. This TCR derives from a man aged 18-30 years in good health. The chain is built from TRBV28 and TRBJ2-7; the D is unclear. CDR3 residues: CASSPLGYF. The CDR3 DNA reads TGTGCCAGCAGTCCCCTGGGGTACTTC. The full variable domain, with the rest looked up from reference TRBV28 and TRBJ2-7, is DVKVTQSSRYLVKRTGEKVFLECVQDMDHENMFWYRQDPGLGLRLIYFSYDVKMKEKGDIPEGYSVSREKKERFSLILESASTNQTSMYLCASSPLGYFGPGTRLTVT.